These 3 T cell receptor beta chains were all obtained from the same sample, sequenced in a study of cytomegalovirus exposure and HLA in healthy donors (dated by TCRdb to about 2017). Preparation of the library involved the immunoSEQ multiplex PCR assay. For the multiplex PCR, a mixture combining 60 forward primers for TCR Vbeta segments and 13 reverse primers for TCR Jbeta segments was used. The clones in this table, taken by TCRdb from immuneACCESS, are in-frame only. Not every clone is retained; where verified, under half of the shortfall comes from an unresolved V gene, and the cause of the rest is unknown. The sample table shows hundreds of thousands of clones, and 82% are seen once. The ten largest clones take up 5.5% to 7.5% of the sample. Specimen: PBMCs. These receptors came from a man aged 40-49 years in good health and CMV-seropositive.

This chain joins TRBV5-4 and TRBJ1-4; D ambiguous. The germline gives CDR1 SGHNT, CDR2 YYREEE (reference sequence). With 3 bases removed from V and 2 bases from J, the gap between germline ends came to 5 bases. CDR3 length: 13 residues. This CDR3 is CASSSSTNEKLFF. The DNA of the CDR3 is TGTGCCAGCAGCTCCTCGACTAATGAAAAACTGTTTTTT. Together with reference TRBV5-4 and TRBJ1-4, the CDR3 gives the full variable domain: ETGVTQSPTHLIKTRGQQVTLRCSSQSGHNTVSWYQQALGQGPQFIFQYYREEENGRGNFPPRFSGLQFPNYSSELNVNALELDDSALYLCASSSSTNEKLFFGSGTQLSVL.

This clone appeared a single time. The chain uses TRBV7-2 and TRBJ1-2; 8 bases map to TRBD1. The J segment lost 6 bases and the V segment lost 4 bases, leaving 10 bases of the junction unmatched. Per germline, CDR1 SGHTA and CDR2 FQGNSA. The length of the CDR3 is 15 residues. Here the CDR3 reads CASSWQGALPDGYTF. The CDR3 nucleotides read TGTGCCAGCAGCTGGCAGGGGGCGCTTCCTGATGGCTACACCTTC. Full variable domain (outside the CDR3, taken from reference TRBV7-2 and TRBJ1-2): GAGVSQSPSNKVTEKGKDVELRCDPISGHTALYWYRQSLGQGLEFLIYFQGNSAPDKSGLPSDRFSAERTGGSVSTLTIQRTQQEDSAVYLCASSWQGALPDGYTFGSGTRLTVV.

CDR3 DNA sequence: TGTGCCAGTGGGAGCTCCTACGAGCAGTACTTC. Encoded protein: CASGSSYEQYF. The chain uses TRBV6-5 and TRBJ2-7, with a tentative D call TRBD2 (5 bases). The V end lost 9 bases, the J end lost 0 bases, and 6 bases lay between the germline ends. The CDR3 covers 11 residues. Germline-derived CDR1 and CDR2 are MNHEY and SVGAGI.